The T cell receptor beta chain under discussion was sequenced for a study of shared clonotypes between healthy human individuals. Sequenced by immunoSEQ multiplex PCR; TCRdb stores in-frame clones only, minus some. This sample carries roughly 550,000 clones, around 95% of them seen once, and the ten largest clones take about 0.11%. Naive-designated CD8 cells lacked CD45RO, were positively enriched for CCR7, and omitted terminally differentiated effector memory CD45RA+ cells. V lost 5 bases to trimming and J lost 0 bases; unmatched junction nucleotides: 5. Germline V lookup: CDR1 SGHAT, CDR2 FQDESV (reference sequence). The CDR3 totals 15 residues.

The V gene is TRBV11-1, the J gene TRBJ2-5; 8 bases fit TRBD2. The sequencing sample was made of naive CD8+ T cells sorted from blood. This TCR came from a woman between 25 and 40 years old in good health. DNA for the CDR3: TGTGCCAGCAGCCCCAGCGGGAGTGACCAAGAGACCCAGTACTTC. This codes for CASSPSGSDQETQYF.